These 8 T cell receptor beta chains originate from one sample sequenced in a study of blood T cell repertoires in COVID-19. Only in-frame clones appear in the TCRdb table, and some are missing; sequencing was by immunoSEQ multiplex PCR. The sample holds 200,000 to 300,000 clones, approximately 80% seen once. Sequencing was performed on peripheral blood. The receptors were sampled from a man of 80 years or more with acute or convalescent COVID-19.

This rearrangement joins TRBV6-5 to TRBJ2-1; D possibly corresponds to TRBD2 (5 bases). The ends were cut back, 5 bases at V and 9 bases at J, with 8 bases in the middle. This CDR3 contains 11 residues. CDR1 and CDR2 (germline): MNHEY, SVGAGI. In DNA, the CDR3 is TGTGCCAGCAGTCTCCGGGGTGAGCAGTTCTTC. As protein: CASSLRGEQFF.

V is TRBV7-2 and J is TRBJ1-2; D uncertain. With 5 bases removed from V and 0 bases from J, the gap between germline ends came to 13 bases. Germline-derived CDR1 and CDR2 are SGHTA and FQGNSA. The CDR3 sequence is 15 residues long. The CDR3 DNA reads TGTGCCAGCAGCCCCCGAATCACATCTAACTATGGCTACACCTTC. Protein sequence: CASSPRITSNYGYTF.

Written as DNA, the CDR3 is TGTGCCAGCAGTTCCTTTGGTAGGGGAATAGACAACTATGGCTACACCTTC. Amino acid sequence: CASSSFGRGIDNYGYTF. V and J are TRBV28 and TRBJ1-2, with a tentative D call TRBD1 (5 bases). Germline V gene sequence: CDR1 MDHEN, CDR2 SYDVKM. The CDR3 sequence is 17 residues long. V was trimmed by 4 bases and J by 2 bases, leaving 20 bases between them.

V usage is TRBV19 and J usage is TRBJ2-7; 9 bases align to TRBD1. The trim removed 5 bases at V and 3 bases at J, leaving 8 bases unmatched. The CDR3 is 15 residues long. Germline lookup yields CDR1 LNHDA and CDR2 SQIVND (reference sequence). DNA of the CDR3: TGTGCCAGTAGTCACTGGGGACAGGGCCGCTACGAGCAGTACTTC. It yields the protein CASSHWGQGRYEQYF.

This chain connects TRBV7-8 to TRBJ2-5, with TRBD2 matching 7 bases. This CDR3 comprises 17 residues. The germline CDR1 and CDR2 sequences are SGHVS and FQNEAQ. V gave up 5 bases and J gave up 0 bases; unmatched junction bases: 12. The CDR3 reads CASSLGREAAYQETQYF. Written as DNA, the CDR3 is TGTGCCAGCAGCCTAGGCCGGGAGGCAGCGTACCAAGAGACCCAGTACTTC.

This clone was observed a few times. V gene TRBV7-2 combines with J gene TRBJ1-6; TRBD1 agrees at 9 bases. J lost 5 bases, V lost 1 base, and 9 bases had no gene match. Germline CDR1 is SGHTA and CDR2 is FQGNSA. This CDR3 region has 18 residues. CDR3 loop: CASSLERGTGRNNSPLHF. The DNA for the CDR3 is TGTGCCAGCAGCTTAGAAAGAGGGACAGGGCGAAATAATTCACCCCTCCACTTT.

The chain links TRBV28 to TRBJ1-5, with TRBD1 identical over 9 bases. V shed 2 bases and J 1 base; nucleotides not matched to a gene: 12. The CDR3 extends over 19 amino acids. CDR1 is MDHEN and CDR2 is SYDVKM in the germline V gene. The CDR3, as DNA: TGTGCCAGCAGTTTAAGGGGGACAGGGAAACCCCCAAGCAATCAGCCCCAGCATTTT. It yields the protein CASSLRGTGKPPSNQPQHF.

The chain joins TRBV29-1 to TRBJ2-5; 7 bases agree with TRBD1. Germline values: CDR1 SQVTM, CDR2 ANQGSEA. V lost 8 bases, J lost 1 base, and 7 bases stayed unmatched. The CDR3 has 13 amino acids. CDR3 bases: TGCAGCCATCCGGGACAGACCCAAGAGACCCAGTACTTC. This codes for CSHPGQTQETQYF.